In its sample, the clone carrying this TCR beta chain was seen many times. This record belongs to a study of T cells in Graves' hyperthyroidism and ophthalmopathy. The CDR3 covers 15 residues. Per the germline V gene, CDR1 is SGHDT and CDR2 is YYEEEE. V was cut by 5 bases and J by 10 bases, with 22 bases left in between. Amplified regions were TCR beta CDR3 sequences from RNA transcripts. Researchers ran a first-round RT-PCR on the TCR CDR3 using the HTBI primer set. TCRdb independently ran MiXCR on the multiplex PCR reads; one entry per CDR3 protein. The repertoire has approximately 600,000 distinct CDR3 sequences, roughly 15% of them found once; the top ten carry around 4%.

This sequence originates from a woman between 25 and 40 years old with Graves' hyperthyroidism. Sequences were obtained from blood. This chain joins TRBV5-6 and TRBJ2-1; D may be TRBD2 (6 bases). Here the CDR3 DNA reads TGTGCCAGCAGGACAACCGGGACTCACTGGGGAGAGCAGTTCTTC. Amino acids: CASRTTGTHWGEQFF.